What follows are 10 T cell receptor beta chains derived from one specimen sequenced in a study of blood T cell repertoires in COVID-19. The data were produced by immunoSEQ multiplex PCR, yet TCRdb's version contains in-frame clones alone and is incomplete. The repertoire consists of around 170,000 clones, with 70% to 90% occurring once and the leading ten covering approximately 2.1%. Input material: peripheral blood. These receptors were obtained from a man younger than 35 who had recovered from COVID-19.

The chain recombines TRBV2 with TRBJ2-7, with 11 nucleotides matching TRBD2. V gave up 2 bases and J gave up 4 bases; unmatched junction bases: 4. Germline-derived CDR1 and CDR2 are SNHLY and FYNNEI. The CDR3 length is 15 residues. This chain's CDR3 is CASSETSGSLYEQYF. Written as DNA, the CDR3 is TGTGCCAGCAGTGAAACTAGCGGGAGCTTATACGAGCAGTACTTC.

The V call is TRBV7-8, the J call TRBJ2-2; no clear D. V shed 1 base and J shed 1 base, with 4 bases lying between them. Germline V CDR1 and CDR2: SGHVS, FQNEAQ. The CDR3 is made up of 14 amino acids. CDR3 coding DNA: TGTGCCAGCAGCTTAGGACAGAACACCGGGGAGCTGTTTTTT. Protein sequence: CASSLGQNTGELFF.

The rearrangement links TRBV2 to TRBJ1-5, with a tentative D call TRBD1 (6 bases). CDR3 length equals 15 residues. Germline V gene sequence: CDR1 SNHLY, CDR2 FYNNEI. Trimming took 5 bases from V and 0 from J, leaving 11 bases between them. The CDR3 nucleotides read TGTGCCAGCAGTTCGGGGGGCCGTAGCAATCAGCCCCAGCATTTT. Protein product: CASSSGGRSNQPQHF.

J is TRBJ2-7 and V is TRBV6-5; 7 bases are shared with TRBD1. J lost 3 bases, V lost 8 bases, and 4 bases had no gene match. Looked up from germline, CDR1 is MNHEY and CDR2 is SVGAGI. This CDR3 contains 12 residues. CDR3 amino acids: CASSPGGYEQYF. CDR3 nucleotide sequence: TGTGCCAGCTCACCAGGGGGCTACGAGCAGTACTTC.

The chain couples TRBV5-1 to TRBJ2-1, with D uncertain. CDR1 SGHRS and CDR2 YFSETQ come from the germline V gene. The CDR3 loop spans 14 amino acids. V lost 7 bases and J 0 bases, leaving 11 bases between the germline ends. This CDR3 reads CASRPPSSYNEQFF. DNA of the CDR3: TGCGCCAGCCGCCCCCCTAGCTCCTACAATGAGCAGTTCTTC.

This rearrangement joins TRBV2 to TRBJ2-6; D gene unclear. This CDR3 has 12 amino acids. Trimming stripped 10 bases from V and 4 bases from J, with 8 bases between. Germline V CDR1 and CDR2: SNHLY, FYNNEI. In DNA form, the CDR3 reads TGTGCCACCGCGGCCGGGGCCAACGTCCTGACTTTC. Its translation: CATAAGANVLTF.

This clone has just one count. The chain carries TRBV27 and TRBJ2-1; TRBD2 might be the D (5 bases). Germline assignment: CDR1 MNHEY and CDR2 SMNVEV (reference sequence). The CDR3 totals 16 residues. Deletions cut 6 bases from V and 6 bases from J, with 21 bases between. CDR3 DNA: TGTGCCAGCAGCGCCCCAGAGCGGAGCCCCAGCAATGAGCAGTTCTTC. As protein: CASSAPERSPSNEQFF.

The chain recombines TRBV25-1 with TRBJ1-4; the D gene is possibly TRBD1 (6 bases). CDR1 and CDR2 from the germline V gene are MGHDK and SYGVNS. Trimming took off 5 bases at V and 5 bases at J, with 15 bases between the two ends. The CDR3 covers 15 residues. CDR3 in amino acids: CASSPGGRPNEKLFF. CDR3 DNA sequence: TGTGCCAGCAGTCCTGGGGGCAGGCCCAATGAAAAACTGTTTTTT.

This clone was seen a single time. The chain uses TRBV24-1 and TRBJ2-3; 8 bases map to TRBD2. This CDR3 comprises 15 residues. Germline V gives CDR1 KGHDR, CDR2 SFDVKD. V lost 3 bases to trimming and J lost 4 bases; unmatched junction nucleotides: 5. The CDR3 here is CATSDQSGGPDTQYF. The CDR3 DNA is TGTGCCACCAGTGATCAGAGCGGGGGCCCAGATACGCAGTATTTT.

The V gene is TRBV7-2, the J gene TRBJ2-3; 10 nucleotides match TRBD2. The CDR3 extends over 16 amino acids. Germline V lookup: CDR1 SGHTA, CDR2 FQGNSA. Trimming removed 7 bases from V and 1 base from J; junction bases left unmatched: 8. The DNA for the CDR3 is TGTGCCAGCAATCGCTTTGGGACTAGCGGCACAGATACGCAGTATTTT. It specifies CASNRFGTSGTDTQYF.